The sequence of this TCR beta chain was determined in a study of Graves' ophthalmopathy and Graves' hyperthyroidism. Points from the study as a whole: Blood shared most expanded thyroid clonotypes above 0.001 frequency.

Amplified material comprised TCR beta CDR3 regions derived from RNA transcripts. The first-round RT-PCR employed HTBI primers together with the Qiagen OneStep RT-PCR kit. A multiplex PCR was then performed as the second round. MiXCR, applied by TCRdb to the multiplex PCR reads, yields one record per CDR3 protein. The repertoire holds approximately 480,000 distinct CDR3 sequences, with approximately 14% as singletons. This clonotype has at least ten counts. Its antigen is currently unknown. This CDR3 spans 14 amino acids. Deletions cut 4 bases from V and 4 bases from J, with 16 bases between. CDR1 is DFQATT, CDR2 SNEGSKA, per germline (reference sequence). Clinicians made diagnoses from clinical symptoms, serum thyroxine, TRAb, thyroid ultrasound and orbital computed tomography.

This TCR derives from a woman aged 30 to 39 with Graves' ophthalmopathy. The sequenced sample consisted of blood. The J gene is TRBJ1-2, the V gene TRBV20-1; D possibly corresponds to TRBD1 (5 bases). CDR3 DNA sequence: TGCAGTGCTACCGAGGGGCGAACCCTCTATGGCTACACCTTC. The encoded protein is CSATEGRTLYGYTF.